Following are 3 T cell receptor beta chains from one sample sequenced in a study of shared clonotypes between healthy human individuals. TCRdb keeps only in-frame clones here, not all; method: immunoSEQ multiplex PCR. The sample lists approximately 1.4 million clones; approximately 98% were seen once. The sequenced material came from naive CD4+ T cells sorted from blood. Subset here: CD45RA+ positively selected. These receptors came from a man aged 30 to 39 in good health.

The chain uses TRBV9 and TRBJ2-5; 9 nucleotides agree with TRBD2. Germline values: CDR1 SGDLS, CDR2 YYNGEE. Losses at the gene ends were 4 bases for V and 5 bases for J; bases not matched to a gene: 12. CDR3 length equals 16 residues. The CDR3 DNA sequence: TGTGCCAGCAGCCACGGGAGTAGCGGGAGCGGGGAGACCCAGTACTTC. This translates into CASSHGSSGSGETQYF.

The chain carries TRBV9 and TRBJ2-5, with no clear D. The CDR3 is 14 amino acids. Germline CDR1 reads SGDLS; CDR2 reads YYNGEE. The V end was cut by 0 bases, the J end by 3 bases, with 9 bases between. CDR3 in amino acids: CASSVAGVEETQYF. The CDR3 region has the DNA TGTGCCAGCAGCGTAGCTGGGGTGGAAGAGACCCAGTACTTC.

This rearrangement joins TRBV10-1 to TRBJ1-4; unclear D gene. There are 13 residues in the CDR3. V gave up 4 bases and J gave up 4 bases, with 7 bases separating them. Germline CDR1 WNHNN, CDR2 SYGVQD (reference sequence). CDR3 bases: TGCGCCAGCAGTGCCGGGGTTAATGAAAAACTGTTTTTT. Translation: CASSAGVNEKLFF.